The 25 T cell receptor beta chains below come from one sample, sequenced in a study of cytomegalovirus exposure and HLA in healthy donors. Primers included in the PCR were 60 Vbeta and 13 Jbeta primers. TCRdb keeps only in-frame clones here, not all; method: immunoSEQ multiplex PCR. The profile shows roughly 90,000 clones, roughly 82% of them singletons. Specimen: PBMCs. These receptors were taken from a man aged 25 to 40 in good health and CMV-seropositive.

The chain recombines TRBV7-9 with TRBJ1-3, with D possibly matching TRBD1 (6 bases). The CDR3 has 16 amino acids. Trimming removed 3 bases at V and 0 bases at J, with 12 bases between. CDR1 and CDR2 (germline): SEHNR, FQNEAQ (reference sequence). In DNA, the CDR3 is TGTGCCAGCAGCTTCGGACAGCGAGACTCTGGAAACACCATATATTTT. Translation: CASSFGQRDSGNTIYF.

The rearrangement joins TRBV28 to TRBJ2-1; TRBD2 agrees at 9 bases. This CDR3 contains 16 residues. V was pared by 5 bases and J by 4 bases, with 9 bases of the junction left unmatched. Looked up from germline, CDR1 is MDHEN and CDR2 is SYDVKM. The CDR3 region has the DNA TGTGCCAGCAGTCTTCCGGGACTAGCAGTTTACAATGAGCAGTTCTTC. Amino acid sequence: CASSLPGLAVYNEQFF.

This clone appeared once. The chain uses TRBV28 and TRBJ2-2; TRBD2 aligns across 8 bases. The germline gives CDR1 MDHEN, CDR2 SYDVKM. The CDR3 contains 15 residues. The V and J ends lost 5 bases and 5 bases, in that order; junction bases with no gene match: 7. This CDR3 reads CASSESGSRTGELFF. In DNA form, the CDR3 reads TGTGCCAGCAGTGAGAGCGGGAGTAGGACCGGGGAGCTGTTTTTT.

The chain links TRBV6-6 to TRBJ2-5, with TRBD1 identical over 9 bases. Judging by the DNA end, TRBJ2-7 fits better; the J call may be wrong. The germline gives CDR1 MNHNY, CDR2 SVGAGI (reference sequence). The CDR3 has 15 residues. Here the CDR3 reads CASSSSPDRGYEQYF. In nucleotides, the CDR3 is TGTGCCAGCAGTTCCTCTCCGGACAGGGGCTACGAGCAGTACTTC.

The V call is TRBV7-9, the J call TRBJ1-1; a weak D match, TRBD1 (6 bases). V was clipped by 1 base and J by 1 base, with 13 bases between them. Germline assignment: CDR1 SEHNR and CDR2 FQNEAQ (reference sequence). The CDR3 is 16 amino acids. The CDR3 nucleotides are TGTGCCAGCAGCTTAGGGGGGCCGGTGTGGAACACTGAAGCTTTCTTT. Encoded protein: CASSLGGPVWNTEAFF.

The chain links TRBV27 to TRBJ1-5; 7 bases are shared with TRBD1. The CDR3 consists of 14 residues. Germline CDR1 is MNHEY and CDR2 is SMNVEV (reference sequence). V shed 8 bases and J 1 base; nucleotides not matched to a gene: 5. CDR3: CASRQGTSNQPQHF. The CDR3 nucleotides read TGTGCCAGCCGACAGGGAACGAGCAATCAGCCCCAGCATTTT.

This clone was counted between two and nine times. The chain combines TRBV19 with TRBJ1-1, with TRBD1 matching 7 bases. V lost 6 bases and J lost 1; bases outside the gene matches: 5. Per germline, CDR1 LNHDA and CDR2 SQIVND (reference sequence). CDR3 size: 14 residues. The CDR3 nucleotides are TGTGCCAGTAGAAGGACAGGACCGAACACTGAAGCTTTCTTT. Protein product: CASRRTGPNTEAFF.

The V gene is TRBV21-1, the J gene TRBJ2-7; the table's D call of TRBD2 was not tested on the DNA. TRBV21-1 corresponds to a pseudogene. This CDR3 has 17 amino acids. DNA of the CDR3: TGTGCCAGCAGCAAAGGTTTGCTAGCGGGAGCGATCTACGAGCAGTACTTC. Its protein product is CASSKGLLAGAIYEQYF.

CDR3 amino acids: CSVNGVSGRSVVDTQYF. As DNA, the CDR3 is TGCAGCGTTAATGGGGTGAGCGGGAGGTCAGTCGTGGATACGCAGTATTTT. This sequence joins TRBV29-1 and TRBJ2-3, with 9 bases that match TRBD2. The CDR3 is made up of 17 amino acids. The junction had 18 bases not matched to a gene; V was cut back by 5 bases and J by 6 bases. CDR1 and CDR2 from the germline V gene are SQVTM and ANQGSEA.

This rearrangement joins TRBV5-1 to TRBJ2-7; possibly TRBD2 for D (6 bases). This CDR3 is built from 12 residues. Trimming left V 4 bases short and J 6 bases short, with 11 bases between. CDR1 is SGHRS, CDR2 YFSETQ, per germline. The DNA of the CDR3 is TGCGCCAGCAGCCGGGACTTGGCCGAGCAGTACTTC. Its protein is CASSRDLAEQYF. The complete variable domain, with remaining parts taken from reference TRBV5-1 and TRBJ2-7, reads KAGVTQTPRYLIKTRGQQVTLSCSPISGHRSVSWYQQTPGQGLQFLFEYFSETQRNKGNFPGRFSGRQFSNSRSEMNVSTLELGDSALYLCASSRDLAEQYFGPGTRLTVT.

This chain connects TRBV10-3 to TRBJ2-3; 11 bases are a match to TRBD2. Germline trimming cut 7 bases from V and 2 bases from J; bases unmatched to any gene: 5. This CDR3 is built from 15 residues. The germline V gene has CDR1 ENHRY and CDR2 SYGVKD. The DNA for the CDR3 is TGTGCCATCAAGGGACTAGCGGCAGACACAGATACGCAGTATTTT. It yields the protein CAIKGLAADTDTQYF.

This chain connects TRBV5-1 to TRBJ2-3, with a weak D call TRBD2 (5 bases). CDR1 SGHRS and CDR2 YFSETQ come from the germline V gene. V lost 2 bases, J lost 0 bases, and 13 bases lay in between. The CDR3 covers 16 residues. This CDR3 is CASSLGGRTSTDTQYF. The CDR3 bases are TGCGCCAGCAGCTTAGGAGGTCGTACTAGCACAGATACGCAGTATTTT.

This chain connects TRBV28 to TRBJ1-1; no clear D gene. This CDR3 contains 15 residues. Germline CDR1 and CDR2: MDHEN and SYDVKM. Trimming pared 2 bases from V and 10 bases from J, leaving 20 bases between. This CDR3 reads CASSLSSSTASGAFF. The CDR3 DNA reads as TGTGCCAGCAGTTTAAGCTCCTCGACTGCTTCCGGAGCTTTCTTT.

The sample holds one count of this clone. The junction differs from germline at one of its ends, possibly a read error. This chain joins TRBV7-9 and TRBJ2-5; D not resolved. This CDR3 has 12 residues. Germline CDR1 and CDR2: SEHNR and FQNEAQ (reference sequence). The CDR3 DNA sequence: TGTTCCAGCAGCTTAGTCTCGGAGACCCAGTACTTC. Translating gives CSSSLVSETQYF.

The rearrangement links TRBV6-1 to TRBJ1-5, with D perhaps matching TRBD1 (6 bases). The CDR3 loop spans 15 amino acids. The germline gives CDR1 MNHNS, CDR2 SASEGT. V was pared by 1 base and J by 2 bases, with 9 bases between. CDR3 loop: CASSEEDSRNQPQHF. CDR3 sequence (DNA): TGTGCCAGCAGTGAAGAGGACAGCCGCAATCAGCCCCAGCATTTT.

The chain employs TRBV27 and TRBJ1-1; weak D call: TRBD1 (5 bases). The CDR3 covers 13 residues. With 3 bases removed from V and 5 bases from J, the gap between germline ends came to 10 bases. CDR1 and CDR2 (germline): MNHEY, SMNVEV (reference sequence). This CDR3 is CASSLGRGTEAFF. The CDR3 DNA follows: TGTGCCAGCAGTTTGGGGCGGGGGACTGAAGCTTTCTTT.

The chain uses TRBV5-6 and TRBJ2-5; no definite D call. The DNA end lines up better with TRBJ2-7; the J call may be wrong. CDR1 is SGHDT and CDR2 is YYEEEE in the germline V gene. This CDR3 contains 13 residues. Here the CDR3 DNA reads TGTGCCAGCAGCTTAGACTGGTCCTACGAGCAGTACTTC. Its translation is CASSLDWSYEQYF.

J is TRBJ1-5 and V is TRBV28, with 9 bases identical to TRBD1. The CDR3 sequence is 16 residues long. Per the germline V gene, CDR1 is MDHEN and CDR2 is SYDVKM. Losses at the gene ends were 4 bases for V and 2 bases for J; bases not matched to a gene: 6. This CDR3 reads CASSSGGQGGNQPQHF. The CDR3 DNA reads as TGTGCCAGCAGTTCGGGGGGACAGGGTGGCAATCAGCCCCAGCATTTT.

The rearrangement links TRBV27 to TRBJ2-7; maybe TRBD2 (5 bases). V lost 5 bases and J 7 bases, leaving 9 bases between the germline ends. Germline assignment: CDR1 MNHEY and CDR2 SMNVEV (reference sequence). There are 11 residues in the CDR3. The chain's CDR3 is CASSHGEEQYF. CDR3 sequence (DNA): TGTGCCAGCAGTCACGGGGAGGAGCAGTACTTC.

The chain couples TRBV5-4 to TRBJ2-2, with 7 bases aligning to TRBD2. This CDR3 has 17 residues. Germline V CDR1 and CDR2: SGHNT, YYREEE (reference sequence). The trim removed 4 bases at V and 4 bases at J, leaving 13 bases unmatched. The CDR3 region has the DNA TGTGCCAGCAGCGGGGAGGCGGGAGCGACCAGCACCGGGGAGCTGTTTTTT. Translation gives CASSGEAGATSTGELFF.

V is TRBV10-3 and J is TRBJ2-5, with D possibly being TRBD2 (6 bases). CDR1 is ENHRY and CDR2 is SYGVKD in the germline V gene. The CDR3 is 14 amino acids. With 4 bases removed from V and 3 bases from J, the gap between germline ends came to 12 bases. CDR3 region: CAISALGGKETQYF. The CDR3 bases are TGTGCCATCAGTGCATTGGGGGGTAAAGAGACCCAGTACTTC.

The genes are TRBV6-5 and TRBJ1-4; no reliable D call. CDR3 size: 15 residues. The V gene lost 6 bases and the J gene lost 3 bases, with 14 bases spanning the gap. Germline values: CDR1 MNHEY, CDR2 SVGAGI. Here the CDR3 reads CASRKVRGANEKLFF. CDR3 in DNA: TGTGCCAGCAGGAAAGTCCGGGGAGCTAATGAAAAACTGTTTTTT.

This clone was counted only a few times. The chain joins TRBV27 to TRBJ2-7, with TRBD2 matching 8 bases. Losses at the gene ends were 3 bases for V and 0 bases for J; bases not matched to a gene: 10. This CDR3 has 17 amino acids. CDR1 is MNHEY, CDR2 SMNVEV, per germline (reference sequence). The DNA for the CDR3 is TGTGCCAGCAGTTTTTTTTTAAACGGGAGGGCCTCCTACGAGCAGTACTTC. Translating it yields CASSFFLNGRASYEQYF.

The gene calls are TRBV30 and TRBJ1-4, with 7 bases aligning to TRBD1. CDR3 length equals 13 residues. With V trimmed by 4 bases and J by 8 bases, 7 bases remained unmatched. Germline CDR1 and CDR2: GTSNPN and SVGIG (reference sequence). The CDR3 is CAWTPGQNEKLFF. DNA for the CDR3: TGTGCCTGGACACCGGGACAGAACGAAAAACTGTTTTTT. Full variable domain (remainder filled in from reference TRBV30 and TRBJ1-4): SQTIHQWPATLVQPVGSPLSLECTVEGTSNPNLYWYRQAAGRGLQLLFYSVGIGQISSEVPQNLSASRPQDRQFILSSKKLLLSDSGFYLCAWTPGQNEKLFFGSGTQLSVL.

This rearrangement joins TRBV19 to TRBJ1-2, with 9 positions matching TRBD1. V gave up 4 bases and J gave up 8 bases; unmatched junction bases: 11. Germline CDR1 is LNHDA and CDR2 is SQIVND (reference sequence). The CDR3 covers 15 residues. In nucleotides, the CDR3 is TGTGCCAGTAGTAAAAGTACCGGGACAGGGAGCGGCTACACCTTC. The encoded protein is CASSKSTGTGSGYTF.